The rows below give T cell receptor beta chains drawn from one sample of a study of beta chain features in type 1 diabetes. TCRdb's table, derived via immunoSEQ multiplex PCR, lists solely in-frame clones and lacks some. The sample records 200,000 to 250,000 clones, approximately 15% being singletons. Sequenced sample: naive CD4+ T cells from blood. These receptors were obtained from a man aged 25-40 years with type 1 diabetes. Each CDR3 is given with its conserved first and last residue. Each record gives: J gene, V gene, D gene, CDR3 length, clone size, CDR3 DNA, CDR3 protein. A D gene is named only where the DNA matches it firmly. Clone size is stated in some rows and not others, as once, few, many or a class when expanded.

>TRBJ1-1|TRBV9|TRBD1|15|few
TGTGCCAGCAGCTTATCAGGGGGGATGAACACTGAAGCTTTCTTT
CASSLSGGMNTEAFF
>TRBJ2-3|TRBV6-5|NA|14|NA
TGTGCCAGCAGTTCCCCAGGCCGCACAGATACGCAGTATTTT
CASSSPGRTDTQYF
>TRBJ2-5|TRBV5-1|NA|13|few
TGCGCCAGCAGTACAGGGATGCAAGAGACCCAGTACTTC
CASSTGMQETQYF
>TRBJ2-7|TRBV15|TRBD1|16|NA
TGTGCCACCAGCAGAGATCGGGCAGGGGGCGGGTACGAGCAGTACTTC
CATSRDRAGGGYEQYF
>TRBJ2-5|TRBV12-5|NA|15|NA
TGTGCTAGTGAAAGATGGGGGCCTGGGGAAGAGACCCAGTACTTC
CASERWGPGEETQYF
>TRBJ2-7|TRBV11-2|NA|14|NA
TGTGCCAGCAGCCCCCCAAAGAGCCGCTACGAGCAGTACTTC
CASSPPKSRYEQYF
>TRBJ2-4|TRBV6-5|NA|13|NA
TGTGCCAGCACCGGGGTCGGGGGATCCATTCAGTACTTC
CASTGVGGSIQYF
>TRBJ2-5|TRBV27|TRBD1|15|NA
TGTGCCAGCAGTCTCAGACAGGGGGTGGGAGAGACCCAGTACTTC
CASSLRQGVGETQYF
>TRBJ1-2|TRBV7-9|NA|13|NA
TGTGCCAGCAGCCGACACCCTAACTATGGCTACACCTTC
CASSRHPNYGYTF
>TRBJ2-1|TRBV5-6|TRBD2|15|few
TGTGCCAGCAGCCCCTTAGCGGGGGTCCCCAATGAGCAGTTCTTC
CASSPLAGVPNEQFF
>TRBJ1-5|TRBV30|TRBD1|13|few
TGTGCCTGGGCCAGGGGGGCCGATCAGCCCCAGCATTTT
CAWARGADQPQHF
>TRBJ2-3|TRBV25-1|NA|15|few
TGTGCCAGCAGTGGATTCCCTCCAGCGACAGATACGCAGTATTTT
CASSGFPPATDTQYF
>TRBJ1-4|TRBV5-1|NA|15|few
TGCGCCAGCAGCTTAGTGGCAGGGCAAGATGAAAAACTGTTTTTT
CASSLVAGQDEKLFF
>TRBJ2-3|TRBV15|TRBD1|16|NA
TGTGCCACCAGCAGAGGACAGGGGGTCCGCACAGATACGCAGTATTTT
CATSRGQGVRTDTQYF
>TRBJ1-5|TRBV18|NA|15|NA
TGTGCCAGCTCACCGAGCCAGGCAGGGGTTCAGCCCCAGCATTTT
CASSPSQAGVQPQHF
>TRBJ2-3|TRBV9|TRBD1|16|few
TGTGCCAGCAGCGTAGGAGGGGGCTTTAGCACAGATACGCAGTATTTT
CASSVGGGFSTDTQYF
>TRBJ2-5|TRBV19|NA|17|once
TGTGCCAGTAGCCCTAGGGGGGGCCCACATTATACAGAGACCCAGTACTTC
CASSPRGGPHYTETQYF
>TRBJ1-1|TRBV30|NA|14|NA
TGTGCCTGGAGTGTAAGGGGTGGGAACACTGAAGCTTTCTTT
CAWSVRGGNTEAFF
>TRBJ2-2|TRBV13|NA|16|few
TGTGCCAGCAGCTACTACAGGGCCTCGAACACCGGGGAGCTGTTTTTT
CASSYYRASNTGELFF
>TRBJ2-6|TRBV7-2|NA|15|NA
TGTGCCAGCAGCTTACGCAGCTCTGGGGCCAACGTCCTGACTTTC
CASSLRSSGANVLTF
>TRBJ1-2|TRBV30|NA|11|few
TGTGCCTGGAGCAGCGATCATGGCTACACCTTC
CAWSSDHGYTF
>TRBJ1-5|TRBV28|NA|14|NA
TGTGCCAGCAGTTTAGGGCAACCTCGTCAGCCCCAGCATTTT
CASSLGQPRQPQHF
>TRBJ1-5|TRBV19|TRBD1|16|few
TGTGCCAGTAGGATTGGGGACAGGGGAAGAAATCAGCCCCAGCATTTT
CASRIGDRGRNQPQHF
>TRBJ2-4|TRBV2|TRBD2|15|few
TGTGCCAGCCTGGCTAGCGGGACTAGAAAAAACATTCAGTACTTC
CASLASGTRKNIQYF
>TRBJ2-7|TRBV6-6|NA|11|few
TGTGCCAGCAGTACAGGGATGCAGCAGTACTTC
CASSTGMQQYF
>TRBJ2-2|TRBV5-1|NA|14|NA
TGCGCCAGCAGAGGGGCAGGGAACACCGGGGAGCTGTTTTTT
CASRGAGNTGELFF
>TRBJ2-3|TRBV7-9|NA|12|few
TGTGCCAGCAGCCCAAGGGGAGATACGCAGTATTTT
CASSPRGDTQYF
>TRBJ1-4|TRBV29-1|NA|13|NA
TGCAGCGTTGAACAGGCAACTAATGAAAAACTGTTTTTT
CSVEQATNEKLFF
>TRBJ2-3|TRBV7-9|NA|14|NA
TGTGCCAGCAGCTCCTTCGAGGGCACAGATACGCAGTATTTT
CASSSFEGTDTQYF
>TRBJ1-2|TRBV18|NA|14|few
TGTGCCAGCTCACGTAATACCGGGTTCTATGGCTACACCTTC
CASSRNTGFYGYTF
>TRBJ2-1|TRBV19|TRBD2|15|few
TGTGCCACCGGGACTAGCGGGCAGTCCTACAATGAGCAGTTCTTC
CATGTSGQSYNEQFF
>TRBJ1-1|TRBV18|TRBD1|15|few
TGTGCCAGCTCACCACAGAGGGACAGTGACACTGAAGCTTTCTTT
CASSPQRDSDTEAFF
>TRBJ1-2|TRBV20-1|NA|11|few
TGCAGTGCTCCCGACGGGTATGGCTACACCTTC
CSAPDGYGYTF
>TRBJ2-1|TRBV15|NA|14|few
TGTGCCACCAGCAGAGACCTAACTAACAATGAGCAGTTCTTC
CATSRDLTNNEQFF
>TRBJ1-6|TRBV7-7|NA|13|few
TGTGCTAGCAGCTTAGACTGGAATTCACCCCTCCACTTT
CASSLDWNSPLHF
>TRBJ1-4|TRBV29-1|TRBD1|11|NA
TGCAGCGCAATCTGGACAGGGCGAGTGTTTTTT
CSAIWTGRVFF
>TRBJ2-5|TRBV2|TRBD1|15|few
TGTGCCAGCAGTTTAGGACAGGGACTGAAGGAGACCCAGTACTTC
CASSLGQGLKETQYF
>TRBJ2-5|TRBV5-1|TRBD2|15|NA
TGCGCCAGCAGCTCCTCCGGGACTAGCAAAGAGACCCAGTACTTC
CASSSSGTSKETQYF
>TRBJ2-1|TRBV11-2|NA|14|few
TGTGCCAGCAGCCAGAGTGGGGGCGGGAATGAGCAGTTCTTC
CASSQSGGGNEQFF
>TRBJ1-1|TRBV5-1|TRBD1|14|NA
TGCGCCAGCAGCTCGGGGACAGCGAACACTGAAGCTTTCTTT
CASSSGTANTEAFF
>TRBJ1-5|TRBV4-1|NA|17|NA
TGCGCCAGCAGCCAAGAAACGTCGGCGGGAGTCAATCAGCCCCAGCATTTT
CASSQETSAGVNQPQHF
>TRBJ1-1|TRBV5-1|NA|13|NA
TGCGCCAGCAGCTTAGGGGACACTGGGGAAGCTTTCTTT
CASSLGDTGEAFF
>TRBJ2-7|TRBV25-1|NA|14|few
TGTGCCAGCACCGGAACAGAGAGCTCCTACGAGCAGTACTTC
CASTGTESSYEQYF